These T cell receptor beta chains were read from a single sample in a study of beta chain features in type 1 diabetes. Assay used: immunoSEQ multiplex PCR; TCRdb lists only in-frame clones, some missing. The sample holds nearly 350,000 clones, approximately 8.2% seen once. The sequencing input was central memory CD4+ T cells from blood. The receptors originated from a woman under 30 in good health. The CDR3 runs from the conserved cysteine through the conserved F or W. The order of the fields is CDR3 length, J gene, V gene, CDR3 protein.

13 TRBJ2-1 TRBV7-2 CASSLGLRVEQFF
14 TRBJ2-3 TRBV15 CATSLRTGADTQYF
14 TRBJ2-1 TRBV4-1 CASSQDHGVREQFF
10 TRBJ2-7 TRBV20-1 CSAGYDEQYF
16 TRBJ2-7 TRBV9 CASSAGLGQDSYEQYF
15 TRBJ1-5 TRBV2 CASSVGGYSNQPQHF
16 TRBJ2-1 TRBV5-4 CASSPPPPGQGNEQFF
15 TRBJ2-1 TRBV4-2 CASSPSPSSYNEQFF
14 TRBJ2-1 TRBV7-2 CASSLQALINEQFF
12 TRBJ1-1 TRBV29-1 CSVGRVNTEAFF
15 TRBJ2-1 TRBV11-2 CASSAGLGPYNEQFF
13 TRBJ2-1 TRBV5-4 CASSFEASGEQFF
14 TRBJ2-1 TRBV7-2 CASSFGTFNNEQFF
17 TRBJ2-2 TRBV28 CASTPRQGVPNTGELFF
14 TRBJ1-1 TRBV5-8 CASSLQIWNTEAFF
15 TRBJ2-3 TRBV4-3 CASSQTLVGGETQYF
17 TRBJ2-1 TRBV5-6 CASSLTRRDRRYNEQFF
15 TRBJ2-5 TRBV28 CASSFRVAGQETQYF
13 TRBJ2-6 TRBV18 CASSSSGANVLTF
16 TRBJ2-2 TRBV7-6 CASSSGAYRNTGELFF
13 TRBJ2-1 TRBV19 CASSIDTATEQFF
13 TRBJ2-1 TRBV7-3 CASSSGLASGQFF
17 TRBJ2-1 TRBV4-3 CASSHSRSGGSYNEQFF
14 TRBJ2-5 TRBV28 CASSSVLGLETQYF
14 TRBJ2-3 TRBV9 CASSLRQDTDTQYF